What follows are 5 T cell receptor beta chains derived from one specimen sequenced in a study of CD8+CD57+ T cells in acquired aplastic anemia. Investigators profiled TCR beta VDJ and CDR3 from genomic DNA template. TCRdb re-analysed the reads in MiXCR, keeping a single row per CDR3 protein. There are about 180,000 distinct CDR3 sequences in the sample; approximately 45% occur only once, and 2.5% to 3.5% lies in the top ten. Sample: sorted CD4+, CD8+, or CD8+CD57+ T cells (not recorded which) from PBMCs. These receptors were collected from a human donor in good health.

This clonotype was seen ten or more times. The rearrangement uses TRBV11-2 and TRBJ2-1; D not certain. Germline assignment: CDR1 SGHAT and CDR2 FQNNGV. The CDR3 extends over 13 amino acids. Trimming shortened V by 4 bases and J by 5 bases, and 9 bases separated the two germline ends. The CDR3 DNA sequence: TGTGCCAGCAGCTACTCTAGAAACAATGAGCAGTTCTTC. Residues: CASSYSRNNEQFF.

This chain connects TRBV24-1 to TRBJ1-1; the D gene is possibly TRBD1 (5 bases). Trimming removed 5 bases from V and 6 bases from J, with 12 bases in between. Looked up from germline, CDR1 is KGHDR and CDR2 is SFDVKD. The CDR3 loop spans 13 amino acids. The CDR3 here is CATSGRASPEAFF. The CDR3 nucleotides are TGTGCCACCAGTGGCAGGGCGAGTCCTGAAGCTTTCTTT.

The table lists this clonotype with many counts. J is TRBJ2-3 and V is TRBV29-1, with no clear D. V was cut by 3 bases and J by 10 bases, with 11 bases left in between. Germline V gene data show CDR1 as SQVTM and CDR2 as ANQGSEA. The CDR3 is made up of 11 amino acids. CDR3 amino acids: CSVDRTQAQYF. The CDR3 region has the DNA TGCAGCGTTGACCGGACCCAGGCGCAGTATTTT.

The V gene is TRBV24-1, the J gene TRBJ2-5, with 11 bases fitting TRBD1. Germline loops: CDR1 KGHDR, CDR2 SFDVKD. V shed 2 bases and J 1 base; nucleotides not matched to a gene: 2. This CDR3 has 16 residues. CDR3 in DNA: TGTGCCACCAGTGATTCCGGGACAGGGGGCCAAGAGACCCAGTACTTC. Protein sequence: CATSDSGTGGQETQYF.

The V and J genes are TRBV2 and TRBJ2-2; D possibly corresponds to TRBD2 (5 bases). Per germline, CDR1 SNHLY and CDR2 FYNNEI. Trimming stripped 4 bases from V and 0 bases from J, with 9 bases between. The CDR3 loop spans 15 amino acids. CDR3 nucleotides: TGTGCCAGCAGTGGACCGGGGACGAACACCGGGGAGCTGTTTTTT. Protein: CASSGPGTNTGELFF.